The 27 T cell receptor beta chains below all came from one sample that was sequenced in a study of T cells in Graves' hyperthyroidism and ophthalmopathy. RNA transcripts yielded amplified TCR beta CDR3 regions. Initially, a first-round RT-PCR of the TCR CDR3 employed the HTBI primer set. TCRdb independently ran MiXCR on the multiplex PCR reads; one entry per CDR3 protein. The profile shows about 500,000 distinct CDR3 sequences, about 16% of them singletons. The sample comprised blood. These receptors all stem from a woman aged 30 to 39 with Graves' ophthalmopathy.

The gene calls are TRBV2 and TRBJ1-4; 9 positions agree with TRBD1. The CDR3 has 14 amino acids. Germline loops: CDR1 SNHLY, CDR2 FYNNEI. V lost 5 bases to trimming and J lost 8 bases; unmatched junction nucleotides: 6. CDR3 bases: TGTGCCAGCAGTCGGACAGGGGTGGGCGAAAAACTGTTTTTT. This translates into CASSRTGVGEKLFF. Complete variable domain (other parts from reference TRBV2 and TRBJ1-4): EPEVTQTPSHQVTQMGQEVILRCVPISNHLYFYWYRQILGQKVEFLVSFYNNEISEKSEIFDDQFSVERPDGSNFTLKIRSTKLEDSAMYFCASSRTGVGEKLFFGSGTQLSVL.

The table lists this clonotype with many counts. CDR3 in DNA: TGTGCCAGCAGTTTCCCCATAATAGCGGGAGGCTACGAGCAGTACTTC. Translation gives CASSFPIIAGGYEQYF. V and J are TRBV12-3 or TRBV12-4 and TRBJ2-7; 10 bases fit TRBD2. CDR3 size: 16 residues. V trimming: 3 bases; J trimming: 3 bases; junction bases outside the gene matches: 8.

This rearrangement joins TRBV6-1 to TRBJ2-1; either TRBD1 or TRBD2 may supply D (5 bases each). The V gene's germline CDR1 is MNHNS and CDR2 SASEGT. V gave up 2 bases and J gave up 1 base, with 9 bases separating them. This CDR3 region has 15 residues. Here the CDR3 reads CASSEQGPSYNEQFF. The CDR3 region has the DNA TGTGCCAGCAGTGAACAGGGACCATCCTACAATGAGCAGTTCTTC.

In its sample, this clonotype was seen a few times. The chain combines TRBV5-1 with TRBJ2-3; TRBD2 matches 9 bases. J lost 5 bases, V lost 4 bases, and 5 bases had no gene match. Germline CDR1 SGHRS, CDR2 YFSETQ. This CDR3 region has 14 residues. This CDR3 reads CASSTSGYGDTQYF. As DNA, the CDR3 is TGCGCCAGCAGCACTAGCGGGTACGGAGATACGCAGTATTTT.

The rearrangement uses TRBV12-3 or TRBV12-4 and TRBJ1-2; 9 bases match TRBD1. The CDR3 is 15 amino acids. Trimming took 1 base from V and 4 from J; bases not matched to a gene: 4. The DNA of the CDR3 is TGTGCCAGCAGTTTAGAGACAGGGGGAGGCTATGGCTACACCTTC. Amino acids: CASSLETGGGYGYTF.

This clonotype was picked up many times. The rearrangement joins TRBV18 to TRBJ1-5, with TRBD1 matching 10 bases. Germline V gene sequence: CDR1 KGHSH, CDR2 LQKENI. The CDR3 totals 15 residues. The J segment lost 4 bases and the V segment lost 6 bases, leaving 6 bases of the junction unmatched. CDR3 protein: CASSARQGANQPQHF. CDR3 nucleotide sequence: TGTGCCAGCTCGGCCAGACAGGGGGCGAATCAGCCCCAGCATTTT.

This chain uses TRBV20-1 with TRBJ1-3; D possibly corresponds to TRBD1 (5 bases). V was cut by 6 bases and J by 6 bases, with 12 bases left in between. CDR1 and CDR2 from the germline V gene are DFQATT and SNEGSKA (reference sequence). CDR3 size: 12 residues. DNA for the CDR3: TGCAGTGCCTTAGACAGCCCAAACACCATATATTTT. Amino acids: CSALDSPNTIYF.

This clonotype was observed a few times. V and J are TRBV29-1 and TRBJ1-5, with TRBD1 as a possible D gene (6 bases). The CDR3 is 14 residues long. The V gene's germline CDR1 is SQVTM and CDR2 ANQGSEA. Deletions cut 4 bases from V and 2 bases from J, with 12 bases between. CDR3: CSVGGAGGNQPQHF. The CDR3 coding sequence is TGCAGCGTTGGAGGGGCAGGGGGCAATCAGCCCCAGCATTTT.

This clonotype appeared many times. The CDR3 spells CSARETGVYGYTF. The CDR3 DNA reads as TGCAGTGCTAGAGAGACAGGGGTCTATGGCTACACCTTC. V is TRBV20-1 and J is TRBJ1-2, with 8 positions matching TRBD1. CDR3 size: 13 residues. After removal of 0 bases from V and 4 bases from J, the junction contained 1 base not matched to a gene. CDR1 is DFQATT, CDR2 SNEGSKA, per germline (reference sequence).

In this sample, this clonotype turned up many times. The chain couples TRBV27 to TRBJ2-5; D might be TRBD2 (6 bases). Trimming shortened V by 2 bases and J by 0 bases, and 10 bases separated the two germline ends. The CDR3 is 15 residues long. Per the germline V gene, CDR1 is MNHEY and CDR2 is SMNVEV (reference sequence). The DNA for the CDR3 is TGTGCCAGCAGTTTAGCGGGGACCTACCAAGAGACCCAGTACTTC. The encoded protein is CASSLAGTYQETQYF.

In its sample, this clonotype was seen many times. J is TRBJ2-3 and V is TRBV24-1; D might be TRBD1 (6 bases). CDR3 size: 13 residues. V was cut by 9 bases and J by 3 bases, with 12 bases left in between. Germline CDR1 and CDR2: KGHDR and SFDVKD. The CDR3 here is CATGLQGTDTQYF. The CDR3 DNA reads TGTGCCACCGGACTTCAGGGGACAGATACGCAGTATTTT.

There are many counts of this clonotype. The chain joins TRBV5-1 to TRBJ2-7; 12 bases are shared with TRBD2. With V trimmed by 1 base and J by 0 bases, 2 bases remained unmatched. The CDR3 totals 16 residues. Germline V CDR1 and CDR2: SGHRS, YFSETQ. The CDR3 region is CASSLTSGGSSYEQYF. The CDR3 nucleotides are TGCGCCAGCAGCTTGACTAGCGGGGGGAGCTCCTACGAGCAGTACTTC.

This clonotype was seen a single time. J is TRBJ1-2 and V is TRBV9; D is unclear. V lost 0 bases, J lost 8 bases, and 14 bases lay in between. This CDR3 has 14 residues. Germline values: CDR1 SGDLS, CDR2 YYNGEE. CDR3 DNA: TGTGCCAGCAGCGTAGGCGCGGGCTCGGAGGGCTACACCTTC. It specifies CASSVGAGSEGYTF.

V gene TRBV6-5 combines with J gene TRBJ2-7, with D perhaps matching TRBD1 (6 bases). This CDR3 comprises 17 residues. V was shortened by 0 bases and J by 1 base, with 16 bases between the two germline ends. Germline-derived CDR1 and CDR2 are MNHEY and SVGAGI. CDR3 loop: CASSYSNRVISSYEQYF. DNA for the CDR3: TGTGCCAGCAGTTACTCGAACAGGGTGATCTCGTCCTACGAGCAGTACTTC.

The chain links TRBV9 to TRBJ2-5, with 9 bases fitting TRBD2. The V and J ends lost 3 bases and 5 bases, in that order; junction bases with no gene match: 8. CDR1 and CDR2 from the germline V gene are SGDLS and YYNGEE. The CDR3 spans 15 residues. The CDR3 reads CASSEVSGRGETQYF. The CDR3 bases are TGTGCCAGCAGCGAGGTTAGCGGGAGAGGGGAGACCCAGTACTTC.

In its sample, this clonotype was seen many times. The V and J genes are TRBV6-1 and TRBJ2-1; the match to TRBD1 covers 7 bases. V lost 5 bases and J lost 7; bases outside the gene matches: 14. Germline CDR1 reads MNHNS; CDR2 reads SASEGT. CDR3 size: 16 residues. The CDR3 spells CASSIPFDRVWNEQFF. The CDR3 DNA reads as TGTGCCAGCAGTATACCCTTTGACAGGGTATGGAATGAGCAGTTCTTC.

This chain connects TRBV4-2 to TRBJ2-6, with D maybe TRBD1 (5 bases). The germline V and J ends were trimmed by 0 bases and 0 bases, with 18 bases remaining between them. The length of the CDR3 is 20 residues. Germline CDR1 and CDR2: LGHNA and YNFKEQ. DNA of the CDR3: TGTGCCAGCAGCCAAGAGGGCCTTGGACAAACCGTCTCTGGGGCCAACGTCCTGACTTTC. This codes for CASSQEGLGQTVSGANVLTF.

This clonotype was seen ten or more times. V gene TRBV7-2 combines with J gene TRBJ2-7; 11 bases match TRBD1. Germline V gene lookup returns CDR1 SGHTA and CDR2 FQGNSA. J was trimmed by 6 bases and V by 1 base; bases with no gene match: 8. The CDR3 loop spans 16 amino acids. The CDR3 loop is CASSLVGGTGGLEQYF. In nucleotides, the CDR3 is TGTGCCAGCAGCTTAGTAGGGGGGACAGGGGGGCTCGAGCAGTACTTC.

This clonotype was recorded many times. The rearrangement joins TRBV7-2 to TRBJ2-7; TRBD2 matches 7 bases. The CDR3 has 14 residues. The trim removed 0 bases at V and 4 bases at J, leaving 3 bases unmatched. Germline CDR1 is SGHTA and CDR2 is FQGNSA. The CDR3 here is CASSLAGGLYEQYF. The CDR3 nucleotides are TGTGCCAGCAGCTTAGCGGGAGGGTTATACGAGCAGTACTTC.

This chain joins TRBV4-2 and TRBJ2-1; tentative D call: TRBD2 (5 bases). Germline CDR1 is LGHNA and CDR2 is YNFKEQ. The CDR3 is 16 residues long. Trimming pared 0 bases from V and 0 bases from J, leaving 9 bases between. Here the CDR3 reads CASSQDAGRSYNEQFF. CDR3 sequence (DNA): TGTGCCAGCAGCCAAGATGCGGGTCGCTCCTACAATGAGCAGTTCTTC.

This clonotype occurred a few times. This chain links TRBV20-1 with TRBJ2-5; the D call may be TRBD1 or TRBD2 (6 bases each). The germline V and J ends were trimmed by 6 bases and 5 bases, with 13 bases remaining between them. The V gene's germline CDR1 is DFQATT and CDR2 SNEGSKA (reference sequence). CDR3 size: 12 residues. The CDR3 loop is CSARRGRETQYF. The CDR3 DNA reads as TGCAGTGCCCGGAGGGGGAGGGAGACCCAGTACTTC.

The chain has TRBV14 and TRBJ1-6; D unresolved. The CDR3 has 17 residues. Germline V gene data show CDR1 as SGHDN and CDR2 as FVKESK. V lost 2 bases and J 7 bases, leaving 18 bases between the germline ends. The CDR3 nucleotides are TGTGCCAGCAGCCAATCGAGGCGAGAAAAGGGAAATTCACCCCTCCACTTT. Translated, it gives CASSQSRREKGNSPLHF.

This clonotype was seen a handful of times. The chain links TRBV15 to TRBJ2-5; TRBD1 agrees at 8 bases. CDR1 and CDR2 from the germline V gene are LNHNV and YYDKDF (reference sequence). CDR3 length equals 15 residues. V shed 6 bases and J 3 bases; nucleotides not matched to a gene: 9. The CDR3 spells CATSVGSGGEETQYF. The CDR3 region has the DNA TGTGCCACCAGTGTCGGCTCAGGGGGCGAAGAGACCCAGTACTTC.

This clonotype was observed at least ten times. V and J are TRBV28 and TRBJ1-2; D is unresolved. Germline CDR1 MDHEN, CDR2 SYDVKM. V was clipped by 6 bases and J by 4 bases, with 15 bases between them. This CDR3 comprises 14 residues. The CDR3 DNA is TGTGCCAGCAGCCCGGCCTTGTCCCTCTATGGCTACACCTTC. Its protein product is CASSPALSLYGYTF.

This chain joins TRBV7-6 and TRBJ2-2; TRBD1 aligns across 9 bases. The germline gives CDR1 SGHVS, CDR2 FNYEAQ. The CDR3 length is 18 residues. V lost 5 bases to trimming and J lost 6 bases; unmatched junction nucleotides: 16. The CDR3 sequence is CASSQGTGIPSTAGELFF. CDR3 bases: TGTGCCAGCAGCCAGGGGACAGGGATCCCCTCCACCGCCGGGGAGCTGTTTTTT.

Ten or more counts support this clonotype. This sequence joins TRBV28 and TRBJ2-6; D unresolved. Germline CDR1 MDHEN, CDR2 SYDVKM. This CDR3 region has 17 residues. The V end lost 2 bases, the J end lost 1 base, and 12 bases lay between the germline ends. In DNA, the CDR3 is TGTGCCAGCAGTTTAGGACCGAGCAGATCTGGGGCCAACGTCCTGACTTTC. Translating gives CASSLGPSRSGANVLTF.

The chain uses TRBV4-2 and TRBJ2-7; 14 bases are shared with TRBD2. Trimming took 1 base from V and 4 from J; bases not matched to a gene: 6. Per germline, CDR1 LGHNA and CDR2 YNFKEQ. CDR3 length: 17 amino acids. The CDR3 sequence: CASSQAGTSGRWYEQYF. The CDR3 region has the DNA TGTGCCAGCAGCCAAGCAGGGACTAGCGGGAGATGGTACGAGCAGTACTTC.